Here is one T cell receptor beta chain with its context. Its target is unknown. The V and J ends lost 7 bases and 6 bases respectively, with 9 bases between them. The CDR3 is made up of 12 amino acids. Germline V gene lookup returns CDR1 LNHDA and CDR2 SQIVND (reference sequence). This sample was included in a study of shared clonotypes between healthy human individuals. Overall study results and limits: Naive subsets generally exceeded memory subsets in estimated richness.

Each replicate PCR on the sorted subsets used 150 to 200 ng DNA (around 30,000 T cell genomes). Method: immunoSEQ multiplex PCR; TCRdb's copy keeps in-frame clones and lacks some. The sample holds over a million clones, roughly 96% seen once. This chain links TRBV19 with TRBJ2-2; weak D call: TRBD2 (5 bases). This clonotype originated in a man aged 25-45 years in good health. Sequencing input: naive CD4+ T cells sorted from blood. Described subset: CD45RA+ positively selected. DNA of the CDR3: TGTGCCAGTAACGAGGGTTCCGGGGAGCTGTTTTTT. Encoded protein: CASNEGSGELFF.